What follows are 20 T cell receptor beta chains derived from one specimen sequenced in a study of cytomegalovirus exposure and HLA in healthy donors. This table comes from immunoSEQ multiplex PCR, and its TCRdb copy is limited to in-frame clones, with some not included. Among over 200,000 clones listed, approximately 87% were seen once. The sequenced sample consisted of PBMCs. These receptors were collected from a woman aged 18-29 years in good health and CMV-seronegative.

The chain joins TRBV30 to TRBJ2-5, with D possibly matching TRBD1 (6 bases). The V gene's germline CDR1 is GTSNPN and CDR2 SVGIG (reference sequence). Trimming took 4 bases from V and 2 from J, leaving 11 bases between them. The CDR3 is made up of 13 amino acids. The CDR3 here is CAWTAGAQETQYF. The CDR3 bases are TGTGCCTGGACGGCAGGGGCTCAAGAGACCCAGTACTTC. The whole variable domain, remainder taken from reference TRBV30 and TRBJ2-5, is SQTIHQWPATLVQPVGSPLSLECTVEGTSNPNLYWYRQAAGRGLQLLFYSVGIGQISSEVPQNLSASRPQDRQFILSSKKLLLSDSGFYLCAWTAGAQETQYFGPGTRLLVL.

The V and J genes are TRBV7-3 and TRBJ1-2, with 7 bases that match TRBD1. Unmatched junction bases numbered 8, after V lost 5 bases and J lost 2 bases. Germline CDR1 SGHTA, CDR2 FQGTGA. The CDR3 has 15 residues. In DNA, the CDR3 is TGTGCCAGCAGCCTCACAGGGGTAACCAACTATGGCTACACCTTC. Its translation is CASSLTGVTNYGYTF.

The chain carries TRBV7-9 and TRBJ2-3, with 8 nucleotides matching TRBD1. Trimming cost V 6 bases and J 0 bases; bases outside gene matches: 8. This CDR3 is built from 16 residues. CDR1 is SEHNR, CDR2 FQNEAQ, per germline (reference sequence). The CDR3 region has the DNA TGTGCCAGCAGTTCGTACAGGGGGACTAGCACAGATACGCAGTATTTT. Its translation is CASSSYRGTSTDTQYF.

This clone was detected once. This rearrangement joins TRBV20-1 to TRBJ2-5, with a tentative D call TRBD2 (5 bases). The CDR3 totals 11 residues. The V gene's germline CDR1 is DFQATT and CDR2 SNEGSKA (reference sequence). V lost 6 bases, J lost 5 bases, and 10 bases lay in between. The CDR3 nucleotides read TGCAGTGCCGGGATTCCGGAGACCCAGTACTTC. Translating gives CSAGIPETQYF.

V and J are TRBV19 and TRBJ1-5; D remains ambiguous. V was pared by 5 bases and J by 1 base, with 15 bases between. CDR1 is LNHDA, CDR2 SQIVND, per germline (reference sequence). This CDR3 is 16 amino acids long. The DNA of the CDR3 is TGTGCCAGTAGTTGGACTCCTCTCGGGAGCAATCAGCCCCAGCATTTT. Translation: CASSWTPLGSNQPQHF.

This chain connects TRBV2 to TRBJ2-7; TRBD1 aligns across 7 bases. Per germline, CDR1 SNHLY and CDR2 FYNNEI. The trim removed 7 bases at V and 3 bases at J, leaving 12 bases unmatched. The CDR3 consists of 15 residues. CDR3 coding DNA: TGTGCCAGCAATAAGGGGGCGACGACCCTCTACGAGCAGTACTTC. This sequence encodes CASNKGATTLYEQYF.

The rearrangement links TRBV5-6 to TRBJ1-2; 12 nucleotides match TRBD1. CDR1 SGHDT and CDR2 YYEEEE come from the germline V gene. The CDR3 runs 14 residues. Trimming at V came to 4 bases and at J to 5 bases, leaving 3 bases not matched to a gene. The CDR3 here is CASSRGQGAYGYTF. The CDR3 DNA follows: TGTGCCAGCAGCCGGGGACAGGGGGCATATGGCTACACCTTC. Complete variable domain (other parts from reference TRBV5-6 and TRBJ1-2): DAGVTQSPTHLIKTRGQQVTLRCSPKSGHDTVSWYQQALGQGPQFIFQYYEEEERQRGNFPDRFSGHQFPNYSSELNVNALLLGDSALYLCASSRGQGAYGYTFGSGTRLTVV.

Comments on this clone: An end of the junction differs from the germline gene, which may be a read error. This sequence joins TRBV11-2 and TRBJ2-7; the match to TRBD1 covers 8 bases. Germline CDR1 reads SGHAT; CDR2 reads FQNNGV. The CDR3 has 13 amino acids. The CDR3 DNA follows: TGTGCCAGCAGCTTCCCTGGACAGGGCGAGCGGTACTTC. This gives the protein CASSFPGQGERYF.

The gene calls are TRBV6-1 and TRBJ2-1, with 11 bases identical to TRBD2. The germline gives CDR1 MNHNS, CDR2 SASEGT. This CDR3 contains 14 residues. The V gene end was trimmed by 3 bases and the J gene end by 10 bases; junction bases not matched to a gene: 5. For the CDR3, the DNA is TGTGCCAGCAGTGATCTAGCGGGGGGTGCGGAGCAGTTCTTC. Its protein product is CASSDLAGGAEQFF.

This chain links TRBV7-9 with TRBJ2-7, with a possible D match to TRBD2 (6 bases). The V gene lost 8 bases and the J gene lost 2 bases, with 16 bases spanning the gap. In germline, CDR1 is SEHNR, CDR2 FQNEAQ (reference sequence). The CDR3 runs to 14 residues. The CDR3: CASGPGTGAYEQYF. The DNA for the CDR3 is TGTGCCAGCGGACCCGGGACTGGGGCCTACGAGCAGTACTTC. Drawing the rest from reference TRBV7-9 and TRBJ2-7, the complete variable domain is DTGVSQNPRHKITKRGQNVTFRCDPISEHNRLYWYRQTLGQGPEFLTYFQNEAQLEKSRLLSDRFSAERPKGSFSTLEIQRTEQGDSAMYLCASGPGTGAYEQYFGPGTRLTVT.

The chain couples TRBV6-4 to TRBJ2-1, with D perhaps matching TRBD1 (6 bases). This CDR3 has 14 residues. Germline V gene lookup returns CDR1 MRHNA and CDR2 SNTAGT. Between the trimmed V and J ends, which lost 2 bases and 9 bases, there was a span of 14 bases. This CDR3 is CASSDGGSGSEQFF. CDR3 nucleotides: TGTGCCAGCAGTGACGGGGGCAGCGGCAGTGAGCAGTTCTTC.

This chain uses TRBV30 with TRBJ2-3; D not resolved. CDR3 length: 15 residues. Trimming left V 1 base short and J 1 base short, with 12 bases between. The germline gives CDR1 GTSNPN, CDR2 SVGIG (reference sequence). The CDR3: CAWSDQGTRTDTQYF. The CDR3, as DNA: TGTGCCTGGAGTGACCAAGGTACCCGCACAGATACGCAGTATTTT.

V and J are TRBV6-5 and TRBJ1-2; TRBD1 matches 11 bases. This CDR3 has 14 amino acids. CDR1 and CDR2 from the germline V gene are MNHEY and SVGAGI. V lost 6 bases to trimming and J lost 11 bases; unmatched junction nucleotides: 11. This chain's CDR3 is CASSPMDRGLGYTF. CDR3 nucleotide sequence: TGTGCCAGCAGCCCTATGGACAGGGGGCTGGGATACACCTTC.

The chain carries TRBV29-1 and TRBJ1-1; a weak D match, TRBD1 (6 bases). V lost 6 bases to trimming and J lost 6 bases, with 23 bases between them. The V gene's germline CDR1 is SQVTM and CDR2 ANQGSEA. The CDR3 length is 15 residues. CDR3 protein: CSVRTNRVAIPEAFF. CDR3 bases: TGCAGCGTCCGGACAAACAGGGTGGCGATACCTGAAGCTTTCTTT. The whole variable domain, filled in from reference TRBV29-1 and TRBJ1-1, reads SAVISQKPSRDICQRGTSLTIQCQVDSQVTMMFWYRQQPGQSLTLIATANQGSEATYESGFVIDKFPISRPNLTFSTLTVSNMSPEDSSIYLCSVRTNRVAIPEAFFGQGTRLTVV.

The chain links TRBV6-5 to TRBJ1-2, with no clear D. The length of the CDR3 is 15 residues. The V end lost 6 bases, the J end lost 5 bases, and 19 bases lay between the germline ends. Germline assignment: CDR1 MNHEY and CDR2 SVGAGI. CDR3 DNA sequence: TGTGCCAGCAGCCTCCAAGGTGGCAGTCGTTATGGCTACACCTTC. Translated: CASSLQGGSRYGYTF.

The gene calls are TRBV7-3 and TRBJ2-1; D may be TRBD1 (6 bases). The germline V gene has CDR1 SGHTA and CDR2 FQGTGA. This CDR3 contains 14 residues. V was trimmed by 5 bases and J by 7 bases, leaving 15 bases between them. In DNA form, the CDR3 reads TGTGCCAGCAGCATTGACAGGATCTTAAATGAGCAGTTCTTC. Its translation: CASSIDRILNEQFF.

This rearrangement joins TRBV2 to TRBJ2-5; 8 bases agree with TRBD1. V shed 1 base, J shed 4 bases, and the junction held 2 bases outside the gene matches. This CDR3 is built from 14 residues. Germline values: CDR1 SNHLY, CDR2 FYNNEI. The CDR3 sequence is CASSEDRGIETQYF. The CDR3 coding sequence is TGTGCCAGCAGTGAAGACAGGGGGATAGAGACCCAGTACTTC.

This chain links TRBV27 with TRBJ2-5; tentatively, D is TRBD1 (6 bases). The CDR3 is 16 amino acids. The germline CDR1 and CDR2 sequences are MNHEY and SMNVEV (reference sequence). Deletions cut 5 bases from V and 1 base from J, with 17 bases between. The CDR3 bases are TGTGCCAGCAGTCTCTCCCCAGGGACAACCCAAGAGACCCAGTACTTC. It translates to CASSLSPGTTQETQYF.

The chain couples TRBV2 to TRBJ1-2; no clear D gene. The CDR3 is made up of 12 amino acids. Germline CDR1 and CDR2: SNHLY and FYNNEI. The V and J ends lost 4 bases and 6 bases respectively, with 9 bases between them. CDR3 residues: CASSGQFDGYTF. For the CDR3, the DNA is TGTGCCAGCAGTGGCCAGTTTGATGGCTACACCTTC.

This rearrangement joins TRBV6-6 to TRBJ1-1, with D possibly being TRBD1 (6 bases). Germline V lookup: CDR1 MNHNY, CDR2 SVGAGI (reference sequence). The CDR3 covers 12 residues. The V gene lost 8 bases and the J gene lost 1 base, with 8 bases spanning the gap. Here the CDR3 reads CASRDTNTEAFF. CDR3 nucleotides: TGTGCCAGCCGGGACACGAACACTGAAGCTTTCTTT.